This TCR beta chain originates from a study of cytomegalovirus exposure and HLA in healthy donors. To note about this clone: The target antigen is unknown.

Study-level results: The dataset shows that most TCR sequences were rare, while some public TCRs occurred in many donors. Beyond CMV serostatus, there was no information to go on about immune exposure. The authors later linked a missense DCLRE1C variant to TCR beta V- and J-gene trimming.

The CDR3 totals 14 residues. V shed 3 bases, J shed 6 bases, and the junction held 5 bases outside the gene matches. Germline CDR1 is SGHRS and CDR2 is YFSETQ. The study ran its PCR with 60 Vbeta and 13 Jbeta primers. Sequencing used immunoSEQ multiplex PCR; TCRdb keeps in-frame clones, though not all of them. Here the sample spans around 120,000 clones, 65% to 85% being singletons. This sequence was found in a man in his fifties in good health and CMV-seronegative. The J gene is TRBJ2-1, the V gene TRBV5-1; TRBD2 aligns across 8 bases. The sample taken for sequencing was PBMCs. The CDR3 nucleotides read TGCGCCAGCAGCTGGTCCCGGGGGGGCAATGAGCAGTTCTTC. Translating it yields CASSWSRGGNEQFF.